This T cell receptor beta chain was retrieved from a study of T cell responses to AZD1222 COVID-19 vaccine. Study results and limitations: Nearly half of the spike-specific TCRs reportedly recognize variant regions that carry no mutations. Clonal diversity was possibly underestimated; the donors were predominantly white British and more often female. There were repertoire samples only from the period after the peak T cell response.

Assay used: immunoSEQ multiplex PCR; TCRdb lists only in-frame clones, some missing. The sample comprises some 81,000 clones, just over 85% of which are singletons, and 5.5% to 6% rests with the top ten. It was second doses at about 4 or about 12 weeks that were pooled. With regard to this clone: Antigen unknown.

The V end lost 5 bases, the J end lost 1 base, and 8 bases lay between the germline ends. CDR1 and CDR2 (germline): SGHTA, FQGNSA. There are 13 residues in the CDR3. This chain joins TRBV7-2 and TRBJ1-2; D unresolved. Sequenced here: peripheral blood, sampled 28 days after the second AZD1222 dose. The sequence derives from an adult who received the AZD1222 COVID-19 vaccine. CDR3 residues: CASSPKVNYGYTF. CDR3 DNA sequence: TGTGCCAGCAGCCCTAAGGTTAACTATGGCTACACCTTC.